Listed below are T cell receptor beta chains from one sample, sequenced in a study of T cells in Graves' hyperthyroidism and ophthalmopathy. MiXCR, run by TCRdb on the multiplex PCR reads, gives a single entry per CDR3 protein. The table records about 420,000 distinct CDR3 sequences, around 14% of them present only once. Sequencing was performed on blood. The receptors were gathered from a young woman with Graves' hyperthyroidism. The CDR3 runs from the conserved cysteine through the conserved F or W. Each record gives: V gene, D gene, clone size, J gene, CDR3 protein, CDR3 DNA. D genes are given only for firm matches. Some rows have no size entry. The others give once, few or many, or a class for an expanded clone.

TRBV6-5	-	-	TRBJ1-5	CASSYSETQAHSNQPQHF	TGTGCCAGCAGTTATTCCGAGACACAAGCGCATAGCAATCAGCCCCAGCATTTT
TRBV20-1	TRBD2	many	TRBJ2-1	CSAWGGTSGTNEQFF	TGCAGTGCGTGGGGAGGGACTAGCGGGACCAATGAGCAGTTCTTC
TRBV24-1	-	many	TRBJ2-5	CATSAQAGSQGPETQYF	TGTGCCACCAGTGCGCAAGCCGGGAGTCAGGGCCCGGAGACCCAGTACTTC
TRBV20-1	TRBD1	few	TRBJ1-4	CSAARDSRLVLFF	TGCAGTGCTGCCCGGGACAGCCGATTGGTACTGTTTTTT
TRBV7-6	-	many	TRBJ1-1	CASSPAWIANTEAFF	TGTGCCAGCAGCCCAGCATGGATAGCGAACACTGAAGCTTTCTTT
TRBV9	TRBD2	-	TRBJ2-4	CASSESGGAAKNIQYF	TGTGCCAGCAGCGAAAGCGGGGGGGCTGCCAAAAACATTCAGTACTTC
TRBV11-2	-	-	TRBJ2-7	CASSLGPETYEQYF	TGTGCCAGCAGCTTGGGACCGGAGACCTACGAGCAGTACTTC
TRBV7-8	-	many	TRBJ1-4	CASSLRERLFF	TGTGCCAGCAGCCTCAGGGAACGACTGTTTTTT
TRBV29-1	-	-	TRBJ2-7	CSVWDRRSEQYF	TGCAGCGTTTGGGACCGACGTTCCGAGCAGTACTTC
TRBV5-1	-	many	TRBJ1-1	CASSLEGMNTEAFF	TGCGCCAGCAGCTTGGAGGGGATGAACACTGAAGCTTTCTTT
TRBV20-1	-	-	TRBJ1-4	CSAGVPGGEKLFF	TGCAGTGCTGGCGTTCCCGGGGGGGAAAAACTGTTTTTT
TRBV27	-	many	TRBJ2-7	CASVSDFEQYF	TGTGCCAGCGTCTCGGACTTCGAGCAGTACTTC
TRBV3-1	-	many	TRBJ1-3	CASSHRGGGNTIYF	TGTGCCAGCAGCCATCGGGGGGGTGGAAACACCATATATTTT
TRBV20-1	-	many	TRBJ2-1	CSATIFQSSYNEQFF	TGCAGTGCTACGATATTCCAGAGCTCCTACAATGAGCAGTTCTTC
TRBV3-1	TRBD1	many	TRBJ1-5	CASSQGGTGGDQPQHF	TGTGCCAGCAGCCAAGGGGGGACAGGGGGCGATCAGCCCCAGCATTTT
TRBV5-4	-	many	TRBJ2-3	CASSPHLGGTSTDTQYF	TGTGCCAGCAGCCCCCACCTCGGGGGCACTAGCACAGATACGCAGTATTTT
TRBV28	-	many	TRBJ2-7	CASSLSRGNSYEQYF	TGTGCCAGCAGTTTATCCAGGGGCAACTCCTACGAGCAGTACTTC
TRBV28	-	many	TRBJ2-5	CASSLFAEETQYF	TGTGCCAGCAGTTTATTCGCAGAGGAGACCCAGTACTTC
TRBV12-3/TRBV12-4	-	many	TRBJ2-1	CASTSGLYNEQFF	TGTGCCAGCACCTCGGGACTCTACAATGAGCAGTTCTTC
TRBV20-1	TRBD2	many	TRBJ2-1	CSARAVTSGSFDEQFF	TGCAGTGCTAGGGCTGTGACTAGCGGGAGTTTCGATGAGCAGTTCTTC
TRBV12-5	TRBD1	many	TRBJ2-5	CASGYGTGEETQYF	TGTGCTAGTGGCTATGGGACAGGGGAAGAGACCCAGTACTTC
TRBV12-3/TRBV12-4	TRBD1	many	TRBJ2-7	CASSLRDSSLFEQYF	TGTGCCAGCAGTTTAAGGGACAGTTCTTTGTTCGAGCAGTACTTC
TRBV5-5	TRBD1	-	TRBJ1-4	CASSFIETGQLNEKLFF	TGTGCCAGCAGCTTTATTGAAACGGGACAGCTAAATGAAAAACTGTTTTTT
TRBV28	TRBD1	many	TRBJ2-4	CASSPRQGYAKNIQYF	TGTGCCAGCAGTCCTCGACAGGGTTATGCCAAAAACATTCAGTACTTC
TRBV4-1	-	-	TRBJ1-5	CASSQEVAGTYAPQHF	TGCGCCAGCAGCCAAGAAGTGGCCGGGACTTATGCGCCCCAGCATTTT
TRBV5-1	-	many	TRBJ2-1	CASSLLQSNEQFF	TGCGCCAGCAGCTTGTTACAGTCCAATGAGCAGTTCTTC
TRBV7-3	TRBD1	many	TRBJ2-7	CASSVGGPREQYF	TGTGCCAGCAGCGTAGGGGGCCCTCGCGAGCAGTACTTC
TRBV6-2/TRBV6-3	-	few	TRBJ1-5	CASSVWDSNQPQHF	TGTGCCAGCAGTGTTTGGGATAGCAATCAGCCCCAGCATTTT
TRBV20-1	-	many	TRBJ1-6	CSARDDRYFYNSPLHF	TGCAGTGCTAGAGATGACCGCTACTTCTATAATTCACCCCTCCACTTT
TRBV20-1	-	many	TRBJ2-3	CSARDLATTTDTQYF	TGCAGTGCTAGAGACCTGGCTACCACCACAGATACGCAGTATTTT
TRBV6-5	-	-	TRBJ1-4	CASSYSIPPGHTNEKLFF	TGTGCCAGCAGTTACTCGATCCCCCCAGGGCACACTAATGAAAAACTGTTTTTT
TRBV12-5	TRBD2	-	TRBJ2-1	CASGSKRGGRNEQFF	TGTGCTAGTGGTTCAAAGCGGGGGGGCCGTAATGAGCAGTTCTTC
TRBV4-1	-	-	TRBJ2-5	CASSQKRNGGETQYF	TGCGCCAGCAGCCAAAAAAGAAACGGGGGAGAGACCCAGTACTTC
TRBV5-8	-	many	TRBJ1-2	CASITQGTYGYTF	TGTGCCAGCATAACACAGGGCACCTATGGCTACACCTTC
TRBV28	-	many	TRBJ1-2	CASSFLTRQAPFHNYGYTF	TGTGCCAGCAGTTTCCTGACCCGACAGGCTCCGTTCCATAACTATGGCTACACCTTC
TRBV6-1	TRBD2	many	TRBJ2-1	CASTPIGRGSYNEQFF	TGTGCCAGCACCCCGATTGGGAGGGGATCCTACAATGAGCAGTTCTTC
TRBV12-3/TRBV12-4	-	-	TRBJ1-1	CASSPNSRTEAFF	TGTGCCAGCAGCCCGAATTCGAGGACTGAAGCTTTCTTT
TRBV7-2	-	many	TRBJ1-2	CASSWRQDGYTF	TGTGCCAGCAGCTGGCGACAGGACGGCTACACCTTC
TRBV9	TRBD2	many	TRBJ2-3	CASSPRAGASTDTQYF	TGTGCCAGCAGCCCTCGTGCGGGAGCTAGCACAGATACGCAGTATTTT
TRBV12-3/TRBV12-4	TRBD1	many	TRBJ1-1	CASSGQGSSLYAEAFF	TGTGCCAGCAGTGGACAGGGGTCTTCTCTATACGCTGAAGCTTTCTTT
TRBV7-2	TRBD2	many	TRBJ2-5	CASSSGGAWKTQYF	TGTGCCAGCTCTAGCGGGGGGGCATGGAAGACCCAGTACTTC
TRBV19	-	few	TRBJ1-2	CASSRTGDSYGYTF	TGTGCCAGTAGCCGGACGGGGGATTCATATGGCTACACCTTC
TRBV7-2	-	few	TRBJ1-1	CASSFGGRTEAFF	TGTGCCAGCAGCTTTGGGGGGAGGACTGAAGCTTTCTTT
TRBV2	-	many	TRBJ2-7	CASRDLREKVYF	TGTGCCAGCAGGGATCTGAGGGAGAAGGTGTACTTC
TRBV12-3/TRBV12-4	TRBD2	once	TRBJ2-7	CASSRTSGSPEQYF	TGTGCCAGCAGTAGGACTAGCGGGAGTCCCGAGCAGTACTTC
TRBV5-4	-	-	TRBJ2-5	CASSLVGRVEETQYF	TGTGCCAGCAGCTTGGTAGGCAGGGTAGAAGAGACCCAGTACTTC
TRBV29-1	-	many	TRBJ2-7	CSVGARPGEGDEQYF	TGCAGCGTTGGCGCGAGGCCGGGTGAGGGCGACGAGCAGTACTTC
TRBV3-1	-	many	TRBJ2-7	CASSRGTFPYEQYF	TGTGCCAGCAGCCGAGGTACCTTCCCCTACGAGCAGTACTTC
TRBV5-1	-	many	TRBJ1-5	CASSLDGGTNQPQHF	TGCGCCAGCAGCTTGGACGGGGGCACCAATCAGCCCCAGCATTTT
TRBV7-6	TRBD1	few	TRBJ1-2	CASSLGAGGDGYTF	TGTGCCAGCAGCTTAGGTGCAGGGGGAGATGGCTACACCTTC
TRBV7-2	-	many	TRBJ2-1	CASSFPPSFEQFF	TGTGCCAGCAGCTTCCCCCCCTCGTTTGAGCAGTTCTTC
TRBV20-1	TRBD1	many	TRBJ1-4	CSARAQGADEKLFF	TGCAGTGCTAGGGCACAGGGGGCCGATGAAAAACTGTTTTTT
TRBV5-1	TRBD2	many	TRBJ2-7	CASSARGVAGLSYEQYF	TGCGCCAGCAGCGCGAGAGGGGTAGCGGGGCTATCCTACGAGCAGTACTTC
TRBV15	TRBD1	-	TRBJ1-1	CATSRKQGIAEAFF	TGTGCCACCAGCAGGAAACAGGGGATCGCTGAAGCTTTCTTT
TRBV12-3/TRBV12-4	-	many	TRBJ2-3	CASSFFGDSTDTQYF	TGTGCCAGCAGTTTTTTCGGGGATAGCACAGATACGCAGTATTTT
TRBV20-1	-	many	TRBJ2-2	CSADRDTGTGELFF	TGCAGTGCGGACCGGGACACAGGCACCGGGGAGCTGTTTTTT
TRBV11-2	-	many	TRBJ2-1	CASSSAGQTYNEQFF	TGTGCCAGCAGCTCGGCGGGACAGACCTACAATGAGCAGTTCTTC
TRBV20-1	-	many	TRBJ2-5	CSASVETQYF	TGCAGTGCTAGTGTAGAGACCCAGTACTTC